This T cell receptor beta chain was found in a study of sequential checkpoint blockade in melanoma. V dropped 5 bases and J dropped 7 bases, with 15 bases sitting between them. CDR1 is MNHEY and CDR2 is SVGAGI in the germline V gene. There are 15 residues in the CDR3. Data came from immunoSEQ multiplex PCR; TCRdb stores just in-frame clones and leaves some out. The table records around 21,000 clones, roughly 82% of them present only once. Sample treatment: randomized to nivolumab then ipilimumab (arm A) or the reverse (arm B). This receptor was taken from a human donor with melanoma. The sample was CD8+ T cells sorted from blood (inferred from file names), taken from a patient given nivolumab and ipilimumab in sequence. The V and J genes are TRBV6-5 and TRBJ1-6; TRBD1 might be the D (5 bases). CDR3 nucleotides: TGTGCCAGCAGTCCAGATCAGGGCGCAAATTCACCCCTCCACTTT. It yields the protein CASSPDQGANSPLHF.